These 6 T cell receptor beta chains were sequenced from one sample in a study of cytomegalovirus exposure and HLA in healthy donors. The PCR had 60 Vbeta and 13 Jbeta primers. TCRdb's copy holds only in-frame clones and misses some; the assay was immunoSEQ multiplex PCR. The repertoire holds over 30,000 clones, roughly 88% seen once, with over 9.5% in the top ten. Sample: PBMCs. The receptors were gathered from a woman aged 40-49 years in good health and CMV-seropositive.

The V call is TRBV7-9, the J call TRBJ1-1; the D is unclear. Germline values: CDR1 SEHNR, CDR2 FQNEAQ (reference sequence). Between the trimmed V and J ends, which lost 3 bases and 4 bases, there was a span of 9 bases. The CDR3 covers 13 residues. CDR3 sequence: CASSFTDLTEAFF. In DNA form, the CDR3 reads TGTGCCAGCAGCTTTACAGACCTCACTGAAGCTTTCTTT.

J is TRBJ2-7 and V is TRBV19, with D tentatively TRBD2 (6 bases). The CDR3 runs to 14 residues. Trimming left V 4 bases short and J 4 bases short, with 14 bases between. Per germline, CDR1 LNHDA and CDR2 SQIVND (reference sequence). CDR3 in DNA: TGTGCCAGTAGTAGTCGGAGGGACCTATACGAGCAGTACTTC. This gives the protein CASSSRRDLYEQYF.

This chain connects TRBV4-3 to TRBJ1-2, with a weak D call TRBD1 (5 bases). This CDR3 has 14 amino acids. Germline assignment: CDR1 LGHNA and CDR2 YSLEER. Trimming stripped 0 bases from V and 8 bases from J, with 13 bases between. The CDR3, as DNA: TGCGCCAGCAGCCAAGATCCACAGGTAGGAGGCTACACCTTC. Its translation is CASSQDPQVGGYTF.

This clone was observed a few times. The chain recombines TRBV10-1 with TRBJ2-7; a weak D match, TRBD1 (7 bases). Germline CDR1 and CDR2: WNHNN and SYGVQD (reference sequence). Deletions cut 4 bases from V and 6 bases from J, with 16 bases between. The CDR3 has 14 amino acids. The CDR3 loop is CASSGFRQGGEQYF. The CDR3 DNA sequence: TGCGCCAGCAGTGGGTTTAGGCAGGGGGGCGAGCAGTACTTC.

Only one count was recorded for this clone. The rearrangement links TRBV5-1 to TRBJ2-3; D not resolved. V lost 3 bases and J 0 bases, leaving 5 bases between the germline ends. CDR1 is SGHRS, CDR2 YFSETQ, per germline. CDR3 length equals 13 residues. In DNA, the CDR3 is TGCGCCAGCAGCTCAACTAGCACAGATACGCAGTATTTT. This codes for CASSSTSTDTQYF.

The chain uses TRBV9 and TRBJ2-3; 8 positions agree with TRBD2. Germline lookup yields CDR1 SGDLS and CDR2 YYNGEE. Trimming took 7 bases from V and 7 from J; bases not matched to a gene: 11. This CDR3 is built from 14 residues. The CDR3: CASGGASGLNTQYF. The CDR3 nucleotides are TGTGCCAGCGGGGGGGCTAGCGGGCTGAATACGCAGTATTTT.